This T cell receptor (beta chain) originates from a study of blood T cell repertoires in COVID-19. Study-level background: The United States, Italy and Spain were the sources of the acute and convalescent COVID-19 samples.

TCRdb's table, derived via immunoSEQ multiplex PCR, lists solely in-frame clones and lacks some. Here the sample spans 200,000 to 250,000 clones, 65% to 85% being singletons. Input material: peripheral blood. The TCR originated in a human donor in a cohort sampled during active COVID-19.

Here the CDR3 reads CASSPRDRVYNEQFF. CDR3 in DNA: TGTGCCAGCAGCCCCCGGGACAGGGTATACAATGAGCAGTTCTTC. The chain has TRBV3-1 (or the pseudogene TRBV3-2) and TRBJ2-1; 9 bases fit TRBD1. The CDR3 totals 15 residues. Looked up from germline, CDR1 is LGHDT and CDR2 is YNNKEL (reference sequence). With V trimmed by 4 bases and J by 4 bases, 5 bases remained unmatched.